The rows below give T cell receptor beta chains drawn from one sample of a study of identifying expanded T cells in peripheral blood. The assay was immunoSEQ multiplex PCR, and TCRdb's table has in-frame clones only and misses some. The profile shows more than 85,000 clones, roughly nine tenths of them singletons. The sequencing input was blood. The receptors were gathered from a person between 18 and 75 years old in good health. The CDR3 runs from the conserved cysteine through the conserved F or W. Fields, in order: V gene, J gene, clone size, D gene, CDR3 protein, CDR3 DNA. D genes are given only for firm matches. Some rows have no size entry. The others give once, few or many, or a class for an expanded clone.

v_call: TRBV7-2
j_call: TRBJ1-1
clone_size: .
d_call: .
cdr3_aa: CASSLVPGTEAFF
cdr3_nt: TGTGCCAGCAGCTTAGTCCCGGGAACTGAAGCTTTCTTT

v_call: TRBV25-1
j_call: TRBJ2-7
clone_size: .
d_call: .
cdr3_aa: CASSRGSGSYEQYF
cdr3_nt: TGTGCCAGCAGCCGAGGTTCGGGGTCCTACGAGCAGTACTTC

v_call: TRBV30
j_call: TRBJ2-7
clone_size: .
d_call: TRBD2
cdr3_aa: CAWSPGGITYEQYF
cdr3_nt: TGTGCCTGGAGTCCGGGGGGGATCACCTACGAGCAGTACTTC

v_call: TRBV11-3
j_call: TRBJ2-7
clone_size: .
d_call: .
cdr3_aa: CASSTYGRAATTYEQYF
cdr3_nt: TGTGCCAGCAGCACTTACGGGCGGGCAGCCACAACCTACGAGCAGTACTTC

v_call: TRBV2
j_call: TRBJ2-7
clone_size: .
d_call: TRBD2
cdr3_aa: CASSEPLPRTSGERFYEQYF
cdr3_nt: TGTGCCAGCAGTGAACCCCTCCCCCGGACTAGCGGGGAGAGATTCTACGAGCAGTACTTC

v_call: TRBV23-1
j_call: TRBJ1-5
clone_size: .
d_call: TRBD1
cdr3_aa: CASSHDRGDQPQHF
cdr3_nt: TGCGCCAGCAGCCATGACAGGGGCGATCAGCCCCAGCATTTT

v_call: TRBV5-6
j_call: TRBJ2-3
clone_size: few
d_call: .
cdr3_aa: CASSLGPSETDTQYF
cdr3_nt: TGTGCCAGCAGCTTGGGTCCCAGCGAGACAGATACGCAGTATTTT

v_call: TRBV6-1
j_call: TRBJ1-2
clone_size: .
d_call: .
cdr3_aa: CASRDSSNYGYTF
cdr3_nt: TGTGCCAGCAGGGACAGTTCTAACTATGGCTACACCTTC

v_call: TRBV6-1
j_call: TRBJ2-5
clone_size: .
d_call: TRBD1
cdr3_aa: CASSPGTGYQETQYF
cdr3_nt: TGTGCCAGCAGTCCCGGGACAGGGTACCAAGAGACCCAGTACTTC

v_call: TRBV18
j_call: TRBJ2-2
clone_size: few
d_call: .
cdr3_aa: CASSPTHGGDTGELFF
cdr3_nt: TGTGCCAGCTCACCAACTCATGGTGGGGACACCGGGGAGCTGTTTTTT

v_call: TRBV6-6
j_call: TRBJ1-2
clone_size: .
d_call: TRBD1
cdr3_aa: CASSYPTGLDGYTF
cdr3_nt: TGTGCCAGCAGTTACCCGACAGGGTTGGATGGCTACACCTTC

v_call: TRBV28
j_call: TRBJ2-2
clone_size: few
d_call: TRBD1
cdr3_aa: CASSFSGTGDTGELFF
cdr3_nt: TGTGCCAGCAGTTTTTCCGGGACAGGGGACACCGGGGAGCTGTTTTTT

v_call: TRBV9
j_call: TRBJ1-2
clone_size: few
d_call: TRBD1
cdr3_aa: CASSVAGGLYGYTF
cdr3_nt: TGTGCCAGCAGCGTAGCAGGGGGCTTGTATGGCTACACCTTC

v_call: TRBV6-1
j_call: TRBJ2-7
clone_size: .
d_call: .
cdr3_aa: CASTQSQAPYEQYF
cdr3_nt: TGTGCCAGCACCCAGTCGCAGGCCCCCTACGAGCAGTACTTC

v_call: TRBV7-8
j_call: TRBJ1-4
clone_size: .
d_call: TRBD1
cdr3_aa: CASSFRDREVEFEKLFF
cdr3_nt: TGTGCCAGCAGCTTTAGGGACAGGGAGGTGGAATTTGAAAAACTGTTTTTT

v_call: TRBV7-9
j_call: TRBJ1-2
clone_size: .
d_call: .
cdr3_aa: CASSLPGADPSGYTF
cdr3_nt: TGTGCCAGCAGCTTACCCGGGGCAGATCCTAGTGGCTACACCTTC

v_call: TRBV29-1
j_call: TRBJ1-1
clone_size: .
d_call: TRBD1
cdr3_aa: CSALDRAGRGNTEAFF
cdr3_nt: TGCAGCGCTTTGGACAGGGCCGGCCGGGGGAACACTGAAGCTTTCTTT

v_call: TRBV18
j_call: TRBJ2-7
clone_size: .
d_call: TRBD2
cdr3_aa: CASSPGLRNPREQYF
cdr3_nt: TGTGCCAGCTCACCGGGACTAAGGAACCCTAGGGAGCAGTACTTC

v_call: TRBV18
j_call: TRBJ2-7
clone_size: .
d_call: TRBD1
cdr3_aa: CASSPPGQGFYEQYF
cdr3_nt: TGTGCCAGCTCACCACCGGGACAGGGATTTTACGAGCAGTACTTC

v_call: TRBV7-3
j_call: TRBJ2-2
clone_size: .
d_call: TRBD1
cdr3_aa: CATSRGPLRGGELFF
cdr3_nt: TGTGCCACTTCGAGGGGGCCCCTAAGGGGCGGGGAGCTGTTTTTT

v_call: TRBV6-1
j_call: TRBJ2-7
clone_size: .
d_call: TRBD1
cdr3_aa: CASRGDRGYEQYF
cdr3_nt: TGTGCCAGCAGGGGGGACAGGGGGTACGAGCAGTACTTC

v_call: TRBV6-6
j_call: TRBJ2-1
clone_size: .
d_call: .
cdr3_aa: CASSYVGGEDEQFF
cdr3_nt: TGTGCCAGCAGTTATGTCGGAGGGGAGGATGAGCAGTTCTTC

v_call: TRBV7-2
j_call: TRBJ1-1
clone_size: .
d_call: .
cdr3_aa: CASSFLPGGTEAFF
cdr3_nt: TGTGCCAGCAGCTTCCTTCCGGGGGGGACTGAAGCTTTCTTT

v_call: TRBV2
j_call: TRBJ2-6
clone_size: .
d_call: .
cdr3_aa: CASSRTRTGANVLTF
cdr3_nt: TGTGCCAGCTCTCGGACTCGTACTGGGGCCAACGTCCTGACTTTC

v_call: TRBV6-5
j_call: TRBJ2-3
clone_size: .
d_call: .
cdr3_aa: CASSQVGTDTQYF
cdr3_nt: TGTGCCAGCAGCCAGGTCGGCACAGATACGCAGTATTTT

v_call: TRBV11-2
j_call: TRBJ1-6
clone_size: .
d_call: .
cdr3_aa: CASSLLGWRSPLHF
cdr3_nt: TGTGCCAGCAGCTTACTGGGCTGGAGGTCACCCCTCCACTTT

v_call: TRBV7-2
j_call: TRBJ2-6
clone_size: .
d_call: .
cdr3_aa: CASSLQHRQSGANVLTF
cdr3_nt: TGTGCCAGCAGCTTACAACACAGGCAATCTGGGGCCAACGTCCTGACTTTC

v_call: TRBV9
j_call: TRBJ1-2
clone_size: .
d_call: .
cdr3_aa: CASSVGSPNYGYTF
cdr3_nt: TGTGCCAGCAGCGTAGGGTCCCCCAACTATGGCTACACCTTC

v_call: TRBV10-3
j_call: TRBJ2-4
clone_size: .
d_call: TRBD2
cdr3_aa: CAISESMVLAGGNEAKNIQYF
cdr3_nt: TGTGCCATCAGTGAGTCGATGGTATTAGCGGGGGGAAACGAAGCCAAAAACATTCAGTACTTC

v_call: TRBV6-5
j_call: TRBJ1-5
clone_size: once
d_call: TRBD1
cdr3_aa: CASSPTGTGGQPQHF
cdr3_nt: TGTGCCAGCAGTCCCACCGGGACAGGGGGTCAGCCCCAGCATTTT

v_call: TRBV15
j_call: TRBJ2-5
clone_size: once
d_call: .
cdr3_aa: CATSRDRQQETQYF
cdr3_nt: TGTGCCACCAGCAGAGATCGGCAGCAAGAGACCCAGTACTTC

v_call: TRBV7-3
j_call: TRBJ2-7
clone_size: .
d_call: .
cdr3_aa: CASSKDRDYEQYF
cdr3_nt: TGTGCCAGCAGCAAAGACAGAGACTACGAGCAGTACTTC

v_call: TRBV2
j_call: TRBJ1-1
clone_size: .
d_call: TRBD1
cdr3_aa: CASSRDRGRAFF
cdr3_nt: TGTGCCAGCAGCCGGGACAGGGGCAGAGCTTTCTTT

v_call: TRBV6-1
j_call: TRBJ1-5
clone_size: .
d_call: .
cdr3_aa: CASSDSVYSNQPQHF
cdr3_nt: TGTGCCAGCAGCGACAGCGTCTATAGCAATCAGCCCCAGCATTTT

v_call: TRBV18
j_call: TRBJ1-1
clone_size: .
d_call: .
cdr3_aa: CASSKDAGVGAFF
cdr3_nt: TGTGCCAGCTCCAAGGATGCAGGGGTTGGCGCTTTCTTT

v_call: TRBV30
j_call: TRBJ1-2
clone_size: .
d_call: TRBD1
cdr3_aa: CAWSGDRLGYTF
cdr3_nt: TGTGCCTGGAGTGGGGACAGGCTCGGCTACACCTTC

v_call: TRBV5-4
j_call: TRBJ2-2
clone_size: .
d_call: TRBD2
cdr3_aa: CASSLGGGIAMNTGELFF
cdr3_nt: TGTGCCAGCAGCTTGGGGGGAGGGATCGCGATGAACACCGGGGAGCTGTTTTTT

v_call: TRBV4-1
j_call: TRBJ2-7
clone_size: .
d_call: .
cdr3_aa: CASSQAEDYEQYF
cdr3_nt: TGCGCCAGCAGCCAAGCGGAGGACTACGAGCAGTACTTC

v_call: TRBV6-5
j_call: TRBJ2-7
clone_size: .
d_call: .
cdr3_aa: CASTQDPSTFYEQYF
cdr3_nt: TGTGCCAGCACCCAAGACCCTTCTACTTTCTACGAGCAGTACTTC

v_call: TRBV11-2
j_call: TRBJ2-1
clone_size: .
d_call: .
cdr3_aa: CASSSHGGVDEQFF
cdr3_nt: TGTGCCAGCAGCTCCCATGGGGGAGTAGATGAGCAGTTCTTC

v_call: TRBV2
j_call: TRBJ1-1
clone_size: .
d_call: .
cdr3_aa: CASRKTQGNTEAFF
cdr3_nt: TGTGCCAGCAGAAAAACACAGGGGAACACTGAAGCTTTCTTT

v_call: TRBV7-2
j_call: TRBJ1-1
clone_size: .
d_call: .
cdr3_aa: CASSLDSGNTEAFF
cdr3_nt: TGTGCCAGCAGCTTAGATTCCGGAAACACTGAAGCTTTCTTT

v_call: TRBV9
j_call: TRBJ1-2
clone_size: few
d_call: .
cdr3_aa: CASSVTGRITYGYTF
cdr3_nt: TGTGCCAGCAGCGTAACTGGCCGGATAACCTATGGCTACACCTTC

v_call: TRBV30
j_call: TRBJ2-3
clone_size: .
d_call: .
cdr3_aa: CAWSVGLSNPTDTQYF
cdr3_nt: TGTGCCTGGAGTGTTGGGCTCTCAAATCCCACAGATACGCAGTATTTT

v_call: TRBV7-2
j_call: TRBJ2-5
clone_size: few
d_call: TRBD2
cdr3_aa: CASSSLGLADQETQYF
cdr3_nt: TGTGCCAGCAGCTCCCTGGGACTAGCGGACCAAGAGACCCAGTACTTC

v_call: TRBV29-1
j_call: TRBJ2-2
clone_size: .
d_call: .
cdr3_aa: CSVFVGPMNTGELFF
cdr3_nt: TGCAGCGTTTTCGTTGGACCGATGAACACCGGGGAGCTGTTTTTT

v_call: TRBV5-1
j_call: TRBJ1-2
clone_size: .
d_call: .
cdr3_aa: CASTIEANYGYTF
cdr3_nt: TGCGCCAGCACTATAGAGGCTAACTATGGCTACACCTTC

v_call: TRBV30
j_call: TRBJ1-1
clone_size: .
d_call: TRBD1
cdr3_aa: CAFSGTGLKNTEAFF
cdr3_nt: TGTGCCTTTTCCGGGACAGGGTTGAAGAACACTGAAGCTTTCTTT

v_call: TRBV5-6
j_call: TRBJ2-7
clone_size: .
d_call: TRBD2
cdr3_aa: CASSLDRMAGEPYEQYF
cdr3_nt: TGTGCCAGCAGCTTGGATAGGATGGCGGGAGAGCCCTACGAGCAGTACTTC

v_call: TRBV30
j_call: TRBJ2-1
clone_size: .
d_call: .
cdr3_aa: CAWKGVDLSYNEQFF
cdr3_nt: TGTGCCTGGAAGGGGGTAGATCTCTCCTACAATGAGCAGTTCTTC

v_call: TRBV7-2
j_call: TRBJ1-2
clone_size: .
d_call: .
cdr3_aa: CASSLISTEDYGYTF
cdr3_nt: TGTGCCAGCAGCTTAATATCCACAGAAGACTATGGCTACACCTTC

v_call: TRBV27
j_call: TRBJ1-2
clone_size: .
d_call: TRBD1
cdr3_aa: CASSSGGADYGYTF
cdr3_nt: TGTGCCAGCAGTTCAGGGGGCGCGGACTATGGCTACACCTTC

v_call: TRBV13
j_call: TRBJ1-6
clone_size: .
d_call: .
cdr3_aa: CASSLSGGRQNSPLHF
cdr3_nt: TGTGCCAGCAGCCTTTCGGGAGGGAGGCAGAATTCACCCCTCCACTTT

v_call: TRBV11-3
j_call: TRBJ2-1
clone_size: .
d_call: TRBD2
cdr3_aa: CASSPHGREGLDEQFF
cdr3_nt: TGTGCCAGCAGCCCTCATGGGCGGGAGGGTCTCGATGAGCAGTTCTTC

v_call: TRBV30
j_call: TRBJ1-6
clone_size: .
d_call: .
cdr3_aa: CAWSVFGGMNSPLHF
cdr3_nt: TGTGCCTGGAGTGTTTTCGGTGGGATGAATTCACCCCTCCACTTT